This paragraph reports one T cell receptor beta chain. This specimen comes from a study of identifying expanded T cells in peripheral blood. This table comes from immunoSEQ multiplex PCR, and its TCRdb copy is limited to in-frame clones, with some not included. Of 110,000 or so clones in the sample, about 87% were seen once. The TCR comes from a person aged 18 to 75 in good health. The specimen sequenced was blood.

The CDR3 DNA reads as TGTGCCAGTAGTACGGGACAGGGTTACTACGAGCAGTACTTC. This gives the protein CASSTGQGYYEQYF. V and J are TRBV19 and TRBJ2-7, with 9 bases identical to TRBD1. Germline CDR1 and CDR2: LNHDA and SQIVND (reference sequence). The CDR3 length is 14 residues. V gave up 4 bases and J gave up 3 bases; unmatched junction bases: 4.